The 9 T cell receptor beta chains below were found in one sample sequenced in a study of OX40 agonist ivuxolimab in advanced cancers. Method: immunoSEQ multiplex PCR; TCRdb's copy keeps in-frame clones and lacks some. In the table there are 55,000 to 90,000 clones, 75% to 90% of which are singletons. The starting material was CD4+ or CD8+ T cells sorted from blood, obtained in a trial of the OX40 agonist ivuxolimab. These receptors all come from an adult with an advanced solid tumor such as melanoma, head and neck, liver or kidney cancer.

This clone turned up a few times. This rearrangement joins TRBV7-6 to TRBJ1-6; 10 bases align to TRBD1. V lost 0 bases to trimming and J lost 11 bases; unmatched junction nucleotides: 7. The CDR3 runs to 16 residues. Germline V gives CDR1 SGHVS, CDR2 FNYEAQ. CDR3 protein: CASSLAPGTGEAPLHF. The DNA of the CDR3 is TGTGCCAGCAGCTTAGCCCCCGGGACAGGGGAGGCACCCCTCCACTTT.

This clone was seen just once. The CDR3 sequence: CAWRGDSYNSPLHF. In nucleotides, the CDR3 is TGTGCCTGGAGGGGTGATTCCTATAATTCACCCCTCCACTTT. The chain recombines TRBV30 with TRBJ1-6; D is undetermined. Deletions cut 3 bases from V and 1 base from J, with 7 bases between. The CDR3 sequence is 14 residues long. Germline V gene sequence: CDR1 GTSNPN, CDR2 SVGIG (reference sequence).

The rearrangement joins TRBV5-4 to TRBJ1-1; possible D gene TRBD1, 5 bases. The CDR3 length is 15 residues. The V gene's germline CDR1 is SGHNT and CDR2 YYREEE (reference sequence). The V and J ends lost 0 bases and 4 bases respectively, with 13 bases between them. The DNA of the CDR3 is TGTGCCAGCAGCTTGGTTGGGGGAACGGGCACTGAAGCTTTCTTT. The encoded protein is CASSLVGGTGTEAFF.

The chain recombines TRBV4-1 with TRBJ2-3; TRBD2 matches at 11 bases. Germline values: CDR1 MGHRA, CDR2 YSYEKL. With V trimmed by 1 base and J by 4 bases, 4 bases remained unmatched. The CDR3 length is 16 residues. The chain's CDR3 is CASSQGLAGRADTQYF. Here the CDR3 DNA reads TGCGCCAGCAGCCAAGGACTAGCGGGGAGGGCAGATACGCAGTATTTT.

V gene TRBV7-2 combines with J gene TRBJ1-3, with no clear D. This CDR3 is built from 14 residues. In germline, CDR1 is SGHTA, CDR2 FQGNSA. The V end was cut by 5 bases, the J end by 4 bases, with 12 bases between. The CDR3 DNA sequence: TGTGCCAGCAGCCCCCGGGGTAGGGGAAACACCATATATTTT. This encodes CASSPRGRGNTIYF. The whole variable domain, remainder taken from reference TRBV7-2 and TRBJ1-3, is GAGVSQSPSNKVTEKGKDVELRCDPISGHTALYWYRQSLGQGLEFLIYFQGNSAPDKSGLPSDRFSAERTGGSVSTLTIQRTQQEDSAVYLCASSPRGRGNTIYFGEGSWLTVV.

CDR3 nucleotide sequence: TGTGCCAGCAGTGAACTCGGCCCATCCTACGAGCAGTACTTC. Protein: CASSELGPSYEQYF. V and J are TRBV6-1 and TRBJ2-7, with D hard to call. The germline V gene encodes CDR1 MNHNS and CDR2 SASEGT. Trimming cost V 2 bases and J 1 base, with 9 bases left between them. The CDR3 consists of 14 residues.

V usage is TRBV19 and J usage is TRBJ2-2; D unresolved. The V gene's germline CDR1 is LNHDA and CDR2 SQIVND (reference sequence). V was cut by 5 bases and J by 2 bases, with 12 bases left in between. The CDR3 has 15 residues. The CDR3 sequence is CASSAGRTNTGELFF. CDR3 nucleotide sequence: TGTGCCAGTAGTGCCGGACGGACCAACACCGGGGAGCTGTTTTTT. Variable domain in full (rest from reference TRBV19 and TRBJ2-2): DGGITQSPKYLFRKEGQNVTLSCEQNLNHDAMYWYRQDPGQGLRLIYYSQIVNDFQKGDIAEGYSVSREKKESFPLTVTSAQKNPTAFYLCASSAGRTNTGELFFGEGSRLTVL.

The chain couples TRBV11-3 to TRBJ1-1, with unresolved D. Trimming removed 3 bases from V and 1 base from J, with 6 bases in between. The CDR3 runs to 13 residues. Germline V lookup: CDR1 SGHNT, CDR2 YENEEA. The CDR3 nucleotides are TGTGCCAGCAGCTTGTTGGGGAACACTGAAGCTTTCTTT. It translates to CASSLLGNTEAFF.

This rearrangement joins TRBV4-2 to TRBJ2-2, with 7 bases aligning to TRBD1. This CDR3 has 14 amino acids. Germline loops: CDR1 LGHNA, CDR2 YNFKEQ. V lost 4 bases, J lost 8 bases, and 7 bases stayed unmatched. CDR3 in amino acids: CASSRGQDSGELFF. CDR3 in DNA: TGTGCCAGCAGCCGCGGACAGGATTCAGGGGAGCTGTTTTTT.